This T cell receptor beta chain came from a study of CD8 T cells in ankylosing spondylitis. The CDR3 sequence is 12 residues long. Per germline, CDR1 MNHEY and CDR2 SMNVEV (reference sequence). With 8 bases removed from V and 7 bases from J, the gap between germline ends came to 14 bases. General study findings and limits: A TCR beta motif made of fewer than ten highly homologous variants seemed typical of ankylosing spondylitis blood. Reports say disease-linked clones showed up significantly more in matched ankylosing spondylitis synovial fluid. Disease-linked clones were found to be CD8+ and relatively rare in peripheral blood.

Preparation of TCR beta libraries was done by quantitative 5'-RACE with molecular barcodes. TCRdb used MiXCR to reprocess the 5' RACE reads, holding one entry per CDR3 protein. The data show 200,000 to 300,000 distinct CDR3 sequences, with 10% seen just once and less than 3% held by the top ten. This clonotype has a handful of counts. Its antigen is unknown. This TCR came from a male donor with ankylosing spondylitis or in good health (not recorded which). The sequencing sample was made of blood, either unsorted or a sorted T cell fraction (not recorded which). This chain links TRBV27 with TRBJ1-2; D is undetermined. The CDR3 reads CASFLFGFGYTF. CDR3 bases: TGTGCCAGCTTCTTGTTTGGTTTTGGCTACACCTTC.